The TCR beta chain under discussion was sequenced for a study of blood T cell repertoires in COVID-19. The assay was immunoSEQ multiplex PCR, and TCRdb's table has in-frame clones only and misses some. The sample lists around 330,000 clones, around 86% seen once, with approximately 5% in the top ten. CDR3 size: 15 residues. The germline V gene has CDR1 LGHDT and CDR2 YNNKEL (reference sequence). V lost 0 bases to trimming and J lost 5 bases; unmatched junction nucleotides: 5. V is TRBV3-1 (or the pseudogene TRBV3-2) and J is TRBJ2-7; TRBD1 aligns across 9 bases. Sequencing used PBMCs or T cells enriched from blood (not recorded which). The clonotype originates from a man aged 60 to 69 who had recovered from COVID-19. CDR3 DNA sequence: TGTGCCAGCAGCCAAGAGACAGGGGGAACCAACGAGCAGTACTTC. This gives the protein CASSQETGGTNEQYF.